This paragraph reports one T cell receptor (beta chain). TCRdb's table, derived via immunoSEQ multiplex PCR, lists solely in-frame clones and lacks some. The repertoire holds almost 25,000 clones, with 82% as singletons. These data belong to a study of blood T cell repertoires in COVID-19. About the study: Sources were T cells, B-cell-depleted T cells, or PBMCs; the material itself was cDNA or gDNA.

The receptor comes from a human donor in a cohort sampled during active COVID-19. The sample was peripheral blood.

The CDR3 region is CASSFGTREQFF. CDR3 nucleotide sequence: TGTGCCAGCAGTTTTGGGACTCGGGAGCAGTTCTTC. V gene TRBV27 combines with J gene TRBJ2-1; D might be TRBD2 (6 bases). The CDR3 runs to 12 residues. V lost 3 bases and J 10 bases, leaving 10 bases between the germline ends. CDR1 and CDR2 (germline): MNHEY, SMNVEV (reference sequence).